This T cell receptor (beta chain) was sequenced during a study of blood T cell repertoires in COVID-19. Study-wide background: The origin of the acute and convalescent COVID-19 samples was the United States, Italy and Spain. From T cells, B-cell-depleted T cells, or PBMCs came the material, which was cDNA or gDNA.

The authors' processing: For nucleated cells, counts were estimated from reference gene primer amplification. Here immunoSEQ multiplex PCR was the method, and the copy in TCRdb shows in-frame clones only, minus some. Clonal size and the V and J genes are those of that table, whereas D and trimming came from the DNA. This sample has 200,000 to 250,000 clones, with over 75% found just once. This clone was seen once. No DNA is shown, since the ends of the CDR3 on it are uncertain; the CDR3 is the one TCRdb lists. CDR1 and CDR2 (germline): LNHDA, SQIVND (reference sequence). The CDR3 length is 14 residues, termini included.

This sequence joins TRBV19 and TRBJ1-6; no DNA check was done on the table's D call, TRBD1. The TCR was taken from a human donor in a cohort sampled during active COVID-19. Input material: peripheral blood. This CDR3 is CASTSDSSHSPLHF.